This is a list of T cell receptor beta chains from one sample in a study of shared clonotypes between healthy human individuals. The repertoire was sequenced with immunoSEQ multiplex PCR; TCRdb's copy has only in-frame clones and lacks some. The profile shows some 2 million clones, about 94% of them singletons. Sequencing was carried out using naive CD8+ T cells sorted from blood. The receptors derive from a man younger than 35 in good health. CDR3s include the opening cysteine and the closing phenylalanine or tryptophan. The D gene is left open where the match is weak. A clone size is listed for some rows: how often the clone was seen (once, few, many), or a class if it is expanded.

j_call: TRBJ2-7
clone_size: -
d_call: TRBD1
cdr3_length: 12
v_call: TRBV2
cdr3_nt: TGTGCCAGCACGACAGGGGTCTACGAGCAGTACTTC
cdr3_aa: CASTTGVYEQYF

j_call: TRBJ2-3
clone_size: -
d_call: -
cdr3_length: 13
v_call: TRBV7-2
cdr3_nt: TGTGCCAGCAGCTTAATTAGTGCAGATACGCAGTATTTT
cdr3_aa: CASSLISADTQYF

j_call: TRBJ2-7
clone_size: once
d_call: TRBD2
cdr3_length: 14
v_call: TRBV11-2
cdr3_nt: TGTGCCAGCGCCACTAGCGGGAACTCCTACGAGCAGTACTTC
cdr3_aa: CASATSGNSYEQYF

j_call: TRBJ2-1
clone_size: -
d_call: -
cdr3_length: 15
v_call: TRBV13
cdr3_nt: TGTGCCAGCAGCGCCACAAAGAGCTCCTACAATGAGCAGTTCTTC
cdr3_aa: CASSATKSSYNEQFF

j_call: TRBJ2-1
clone_size: -
d_call: -
cdr3_length: 11
v_call: TRBV5-6
cdr3_nt: TGTGCCAGCAGCTTGCAGGCTGAGCAGTTCTTC
cdr3_aa: CASSLQAEQFF

j_call: TRBJ2-7
clone_size: -
d_call: -
cdr3_length: 15
v_call: TRBV27
cdr3_nt: TGTGCCAGCAGTGCCTGGGGGGACGGTTCCTACGAGCAGTACTTC
cdr3_aa: CASSAWGDGSYEQYF

j_call: TRBJ2-3
clone_size: -
d_call: -
cdr3_length: 15
v_call: TRBV5-1
cdr3_nt: TGCGCCAGCAGCCTAAGGACAGATATCACAGATACGCAGTATTTT
cdr3_aa: CASSLRTDITDTQYF

j_call: TRBJ1-1
clone_size: -
d_call: -
cdr3_length: 14
v_call: TRBV19
cdr3_nt: TGTGCCAGTAATCGGGAAGGGATGATTCCTGAAGCTTTCTTT
cdr3_aa: CASNREGMIPEAFF

j_call: TRBJ1-3
clone_size: -
d_call: TRBD1
cdr3_length: 16
v_call: TRBV5-1
cdr3_nt: TGCGCCAGCAGCTTGGAGGCAGGGGGGTCTGGAAACACCATATATTTT
cdr3_aa: CASSLEAGGSGNTIYF

j_call: TRBJ1-6
clone_size: few
d_call: -
cdr3_length: 10
v_call: TRBV21-1
cdr3_nt: TGTGCCAGCAGCACAGCACCCCTCCACTTT
cdr3_aa: CASSTAPLHF

j_call: TRBJ2-1
clone_size: -
d_call: TRBD2
cdr3_length: 15
v_call: TRBV19
cdr3_nt: TGTGCCAGTAGTATAATAGCGGGAGGGGTCAATGAGCAGTTCTTC
cdr3_aa: CASSIIAGGVNEQFF

j_call: TRBJ1-1
clone_size: -
d_call: -
cdr3_length: 12
v_call: TRBV30
cdr3_nt: TGTGCCTGGAGTGGGAGGCGGACTGAAGCTTTCTTT
cdr3_aa: CAWSGRRTEAFF

j_call: TRBJ2-2
clone_size: -
d_call: -
cdr3_length: 15
v_call: TRBV25-1
cdr3_nt: TGTGCCAGCAGTGACACGGGAGTTGGAACCGGGGAGCTGTTTTTT
cdr3_aa: CASSDTGVGTGELFF

j_call: TRBJ2-5
clone_size: -
d_call: -
cdr3_length: 14
v_call: TRBV7-7
cdr3_nt: TGTGCTAGCAGCCTCCTGGCAGGGCAAGAGACCCAGTACTTC
cdr3_aa: CASSLLAGQETQYF

j_call: TRBJ2-7
clone_size: -
d_call: -
cdr3_length: 14
v_call: TRBV9
cdr3_nt: TGTGCCAGCAGCGTAGGGGGCTCAACCTACGAGCAGTACTTC
cdr3_aa: CASSVGGSTYEQYF

j_call: TRBJ2-1
clone_size: -
d_call: TRBD2
cdr3_length: 15
v_call: TRBV12-5
cdr3_nt: TGTGCTAGTGGTTTGCCGGTAGCGGGAGTCTATGAGCAGTTCTTC
cdr3_aa: CASGLPVAGVYEQFF

j_call: TRBJ2-7
clone_size: -
d_call: -
cdr3_length: 13
v_call: TRBV5-1
cdr3_nt: TGCGCCAGCAGCGTAGGACAGCCATACGAGCAGTACTTC
cdr3_aa: CASSVGQPYEQYF

j_call: TRBJ1-5
clone_size: -
d_call: TRBD1
cdr3_length: 13
v_call: TRBV7-8
cdr3_nt: TGTGCCAGCAGCCGACAGGGGGCCCAGCCCCAGCATTTT
cdr3_aa: CASSRQGAQPQHF

j_call: TRBJ2-2
clone_size: -
d_call: TRBD1
cdr3_length: 15
v_call: TRBV5-5
cdr3_nt: TGTGCCAGCAGCTTGGGGGGACAGGACACCGGGGAGCTGTTTTTT
cdr3_aa: CASSLGGQDTGELFF

j_call: TRBJ1-6
clone_size: -
d_call: -
cdr3_length: 14
v_call: TRBV11-2
cdr3_nt: TGTGCCAGCAGCCCCGGGACCTCTAATTCACCCCTCCACTTT
cdr3_aa: CASSPGTSNSPLHF

j_call: TRBJ2-7
clone_size: -
d_call: -
cdr3_length: 14
v_call: TRBV28
cdr3_nt: TGTGCCAGCAGTACTTCCGACTGGGCCTACGAGCAGTACTTC
cdr3_aa: CASSTSDWAYEQYF

j_call: TRBJ2-2
clone_size: -
d_call: -
cdr3_length: 12
v_call: TRBV5-4
cdr3_nt: TGTGCCAGCAGAGGGTACACCGGGGAGCTGTTTTTT
cdr3_aa: CASRGYTGELFF

j_call: TRBJ1-5
clone_size: -
d_call: -
cdr3_length: 14
v_call: TRBV27
cdr3_nt: TGTGCCAGCAGTTTGGGGATGAGCAATCAGCCCCAGCATTTT
cdr3_aa: CASSLGMSNQPQHF

j_call: TRBJ1-6
clone_size: few
d_call: -
cdr3_length: 12
v_call: TRBV2
cdr3_nt: TGTGCCAGCAGGGCAGGGAATTCACCCCTCCACTTT
cdr3_aa: CASRAGNSPLHF

j_call: TRBJ2-7
clone_size: -
d_call: -
cdr3_length: 13
v_call: TRBV7-9
cdr3_nt: TGTGCCAGCAGCTTAGAGAACTCCTACGAGCAGTACTTC
cdr3_aa: CASSLENSYEQYF

j_call: TRBJ1-2
clone_size: -
d_call: -
cdr3_length: 15
v_call: TRBV4-1
cdr3_nt: TGCGCCAGCAGCCCCTCCCAGGGCATAAATTATGGCTACACCTTC
cdr3_aa: CASSPSQGINYGYTF

j_call: TRBJ2-7
clone_size: -
d_call: TRBD1
cdr3_length: 14
v_call: TRBV13
cdr3_nt: TGTGCCAGCAGCGAGGACAGGGAATCCCCCGAGCAGTACTTC
cdr3_aa: CASSEDRESPEQYF

j_call: TRBJ1-1
clone_size: -
d_call: -
cdr3_length: 13
v_call: TRBV19
cdr3_nt: TGTGCCAGTAAAATCGAAGTGAACACTGAAGCTTTCTTT
cdr3_aa: CASKIEVNTEAFF

j_call: TRBJ1-2
clone_size: -
d_call: -
cdr3_length: 14
v_call: TRBV7-9
cdr3_nt: TGTGCCAGCAGCTTAGTACATCAGAACTATGGCTACACCTTC
cdr3_aa: CASSLVHQNYGYTF

j_call: TRBJ1-2
clone_size: -
d_call: TRBD1
cdr3_length: 15
v_call: TRBV6-1
cdr3_nt: TGTGCCAGCAGTGAGACAGGGGGCTCTGGCTATGGCTACACCTTC
cdr3_aa: CASSETGGSGYGYTF

j_call: TRBJ1-5
clone_size: -
d_call: TRBD1
cdr3_length: 14
v_call: TRBV27
cdr3_nt: TGTGCCAGCAGTTCGACAGGGACTAATCAGCCCCAGCATTTT
cdr3_aa: CASSSTGTNQPQHF

j_call: TRBJ2-3
clone_size: -
d_call: -
cdr3_length: 10
v_call: TRBV11-2
cdr3_nt: TGTGCCAGCAGCTCAAATACGCAGTATTTT
cdr3_aa: CASSSNTQYF

j_call: TRBJ2-2
clone_size: -
d_call: -
cdr3_length: 13
v_call: TRBV5-6
cdr3_nt: TGTGCCAGCAGCTTGGTTCGTACCGGGGAGCTGTTTTTT
cdr3_aa: CASSLVRTGELFF

j_call: TRBJ2-1
clone_size: -
d_call: -
cdr3_length: 14
v_call: TRBV6-5
cdr3_nt: TGTGCCAGCAGCTTCCAGCGGGCTGACAATGAGCAGTTCTTC
cdr3_aa: CASSFQRADNEQFF

j_call: TRBJ1-1
clone_size: -
d_call: -
cdr3_length: 13
v_call: TRBV19
cdr3_nt: TGTGCCAGTAGTATGAGTTGGGGCACTGAAGCTTTCTTT
cdr3_aa: CASSMSWGTEAFF

j_call: TRBJ2-7
clone_size: -
d_call: -
cdr3_length: 12
v_call: TRBV2
cdr3_nt: TGTGCCAGCAGTGAGGGAGGAGGAGAGCAGTACTTC
cdr3_aa: CASSEGGGEQYF

j_call: TRBJ2-2
clone_size: -
d_call: TRBD1
cdr3_length: 13
v_call: TRBV10-1
cdr3_nt: TGCGCCAGCTCCCGGGACAGCACCGGGGAGCTGTTTTTT
cdr3_aa: CASSRDSTGELFF

j_call: TRBJ1-2
clone_size: -
d_call: -
cdr3_length: 11
v_call: TRBV29-1
cdr3_nt: TGCAGCGTTGAAAACAGCTATGGCTACACCTTC
cdr3_aa: CSVENSYGYTF

j_call: TRBJ2-7
clone_size: -
d_call: -
cdr3_length: 14
v_call: TRBV5-1
cdr3_nt: TGCGCCAGCAGCCCGGGACGGAGCAACTACGAGCAGTACTTC
cdr3_aa: CASSPGRSNYEQYF

j_call: TRBJ1-1
clone_size: -
d_call: -
cdr3_length: 15
v_call: TRBV29-1
cdr3_nt: TGCAGCGTTGGGGAGGGACCGCGGGGCATTATAGAAGCTTTCTTT
cdr3_aa: CSVGEGPRGIIEAFF

j_call: TRBJ2-2
clone_size: -
d_call: -
cdr3_length: 18
v_call: TRBV4-1
cdr3_nt: TGCGCCAGCAGCCAAGGCCCCTTTGCAGGAGAGAACACCGGGGAGCTGTTTTTT
cdr3_aa: CASSQGPFAGENTGELFF

j_call: TRBJ1-1
clone_size: -
d_call: -
cdr3_length: 13
v_call: TRBV9
cdr3_nt: TGTGCCAGCAGCGATGCAGAGAACACTGAAGCTTTCTTT
cdr3_aa: CASSDAENTEAFF

j_call: TRBJ2-7
clone_size: -
d_call: TRBD1
cdr3_length: 13
v_call: TRBV9
cdr3_nt: TGTGCCAGCAGCGTAGAGGCAGGGGGCGAGCAGTACTTC
cdr3_aa: CASSVEAGGEQYF

j_call: TRBJ2-1
clone_size: -
d_call: TRBD2
cdr3_length: 16
v_call: TRBV5-6
cdr3_nt: TGTGCCAGCAGCTTGCCCTGGACTAGCGGTTACAATGAGCAGTTCTTC
cdr3_aa: CASSLPWTSGYNEQFF

j_call: TRBJ2-7
clone_size: -
d_call: -
cdr3_length: 13
v_call: TRBV11-3
cdr3_nt: TGTGCCAGCAGCTTAGGACAGTCCTACGAGCAGTACTTC
cdr3_aa: CASSLGQSYEQYF

j_call: TRBJ2-3
clone_size: -
d_call: -
cdr3_length: 14
v_call: TRBV5-1
cdr3_nt: TGCGCCAGCAGCTTGGTGGCTAGCACAGATACGCAGTATTTT
cdr3_aa: CASSLVASTDTQYF

j_call: TRBJ2-7
clone_size: -
d_call: TRBD1
cdr3_length: 14
v_call: TRBV5-4
cdr3_nt: TGTGCCAGCAGCTTAGAAGGGGGCGGCTACGAGCAGTACTTC
cdr3_aa: CASSLEGGGYEQYF

j_call: TRBJ1-1
clone_size: -
d_call: -
cdr3_length: 15
v_call: TRBV2
cdr3_nt: TGTGCCAGCAGCGACCGGGACAACCAGAACACTGAAGCTTTCTTT
cdr3_aa: CASSDRDNQNTEAFF

j_call: TRBJ2-1
clone_size: once
d_call: -
cdr3_length: 13
v_call: TRBV13
cdr3_nt: TGTGCCAGCACAATTAGGGGTTACAATGAGCAGTTCTTC
cdr3_aa: CASTIRGYNEQFF

j_call: TRBJ2-7
clone_size: -
d_call: -
cdr3_length: 16
v_call: TRBV2
cdr3_nt: TGTGCCAGCGGGGGCACCGGGATATCCATCTCCTACGAGCAGTACTTC
cdr3_aa: CASGGTGISISYEQYF

j_call: TRBJ2-7
clone_size: -
d_call: -
cdr3_length: 16
v_call: TRBV7-9
cdr3_nt: TGTGCCAGCAGCTTAGCTATAGCGGAGCCCTTCTACGAGCAGTACTTC
cdr3_aa: CASSLAIAEPFYEQYF

j_call: TRBJ2-5
clone_size: -
d_call: TRBD2
cdr3_length: 18
v_call: TRBV9
cdr3_nt: TGTGCCAGCAGCGTAGAGGGGCTAGCGGGGGGGCTAGGCGAGACCCAGTACTTC
cdr3_aa: CASSVEGLAGGLGETQYF

j_call: TRBJ2-1
clone_size: -
d_call: -
cdr3_length: 19
v_call: TRBV2
cdr3_nt: TGTGCCAGCAGTGAAGCGCCTGGCATCTTAGCTAGCTCCTACAATGAGCAGTTCTTC
cdr3_aa: CASSEAPGILASSYNEQFF

j_call: TRBJ1-1
clone_size: -
d_call: -
cdr3_length: 13
v_call: TRBV30
cdr3_nt: TGTGCCTGGGACAGTTGGGGAGGCACTGAAGCTTTCTTT
cdr3_aa: CAWDSWGGTEAFF

j_call: TRBJ2-5
clone_size: -
d_call: -
cdr3_length: 14
v_call: TRBV6-1
cdr3_nt: TGTGCCAGCAGTGATGGTAGGGGCCCAGAGACCCAGTACTTC
cdr3_aa: CASSDGRGPETQYF